This T cell receptor beta chain was profiled in a study of blood T cell repertoires in COVID-19. Background on the study: The United States, Italy and Spain were the sources of the acute and convalescent COVID-19 samples. T cells, B-cell-depleted T cells, or PBMCs provided the cDNA or gDNA that served as material.

In the original workflow: Amplification of reference gene primers provided the estimated nucleated cell counts. Only in-frame clones appear in the TCRdb table, and some are missing; sequencing was by immunoSEQ multiplex PCR. V, J and clone size reflect that table, while D and trimming were determined from the DNA. The sample records 45,000 to 55,000 clones, more than 70% being singletons. V shed 4 bases and J 4 bases; nucleotides not matched to a gene: 2. The CDR3 consists of 13 residues. Germline V gene data show CDR1 as SEHNR and CDR2 as FQNEAQ (reference sequence). The sequence came from a man aged 65 to 79 with active COVID-19. The gene calls are TRBV7-9 and TRBJ1-1, with 8 bases lining up with TRBD1. Material for sequencing was peripheral blood. CDR3 coding DNA: TGTGCCAGCAGCTCGACAGGGGTCACTGAAGCTTTCTTT. This translates into CASSSTGVTEAFF.